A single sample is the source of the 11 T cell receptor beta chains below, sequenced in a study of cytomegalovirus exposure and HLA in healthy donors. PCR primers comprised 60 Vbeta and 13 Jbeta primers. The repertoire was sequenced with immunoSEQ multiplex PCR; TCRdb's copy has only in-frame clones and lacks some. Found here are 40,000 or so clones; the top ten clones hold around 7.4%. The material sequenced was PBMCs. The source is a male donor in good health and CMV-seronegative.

The CDR3 region has the DNA TGTGCCACCAGCAGTTCGGGACAGGGGTCCTACGAGCAGTACTTC. This sequence encodes CATSSSGQGSYEQYF. This chain uses TRBV15 with TRBJ2-7, with TRBD1 matching 10 bases. Germline trimming cut 3 bases from V and 1 base from J; bases unmatched to any gene: 3. Germline V gene lookup returns CDR1 LNHNV and CDR2 YYDKDF (reference sequence). The CDR3 loop spans 15 amino acids.

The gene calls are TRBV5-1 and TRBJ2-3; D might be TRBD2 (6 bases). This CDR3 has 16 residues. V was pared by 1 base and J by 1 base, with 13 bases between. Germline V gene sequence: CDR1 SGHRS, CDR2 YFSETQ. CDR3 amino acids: CASSLNGGMGTDTQYF. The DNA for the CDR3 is TGCGCCAGCAGCTTGAATGGCGGGATGGGCACAGATACGCAGTATTTT.

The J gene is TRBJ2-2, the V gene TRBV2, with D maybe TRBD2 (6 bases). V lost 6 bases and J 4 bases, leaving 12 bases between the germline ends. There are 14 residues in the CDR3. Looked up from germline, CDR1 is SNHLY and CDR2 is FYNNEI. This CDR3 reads CASSGGEGTGELFF. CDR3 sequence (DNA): TGTGCCAGCAGCGGGGGAGAGGGCACCGGGGAGCTGTTTTTT.

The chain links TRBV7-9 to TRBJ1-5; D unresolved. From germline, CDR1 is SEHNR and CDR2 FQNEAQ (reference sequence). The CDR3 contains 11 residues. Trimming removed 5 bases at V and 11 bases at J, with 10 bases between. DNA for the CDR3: TGTGCCAGCAGCCTCGGAGAAGCCCAGCATTTT. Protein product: CASSLGEAQHF.

The CDR3: CASSLEGVLATDTQYF. In nucleotides, the CDR3 is TGTGCCAGCAGCTTAGAGGGAGTCTTGGCCACAGATACGCAGTATTTT. This chain links TRBV7-6 with TRBJ2-3; maybe TRBD2 (5 bases). The V and J ends lost 1 base and 2 bases respectively, with 13 bases between them. CDR3 length: 16 residues. Germline loops: CDR1 SGHVS, CDR2 FNYEAQ.

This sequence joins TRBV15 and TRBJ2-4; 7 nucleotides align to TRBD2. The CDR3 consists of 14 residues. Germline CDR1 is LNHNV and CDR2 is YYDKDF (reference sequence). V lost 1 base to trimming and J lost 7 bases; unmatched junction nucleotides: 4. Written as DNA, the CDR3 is TGTGCCACCAGCAGAGGCGGGGAGGGGAACATTCAGTACTTC. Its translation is CATSRGGEGNIQYF.

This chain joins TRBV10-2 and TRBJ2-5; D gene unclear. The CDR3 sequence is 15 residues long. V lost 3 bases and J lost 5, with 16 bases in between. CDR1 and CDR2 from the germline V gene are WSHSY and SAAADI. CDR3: CASSDPSVRAETQYF. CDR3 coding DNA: TGCGCCAGCAGTGACCCTAGTGTCAGAGCCGAGACCCAGTACTTC.

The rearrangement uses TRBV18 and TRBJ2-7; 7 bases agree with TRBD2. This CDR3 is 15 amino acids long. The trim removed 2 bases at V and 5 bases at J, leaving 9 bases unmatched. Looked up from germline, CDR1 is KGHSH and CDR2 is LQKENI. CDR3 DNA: TGTGCCAGCTCACCATTGGATAGCGGGCTGGACGAGCAGTACTTC. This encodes CASSPLDSGLDEQYF.

This chain's CDR3 is CASSTLGQGRTYEQYF. The CDR3 bases are TGTGCCAGCAGCACTCTGGGCCAAGGGAGGACCTACGAGCAGTACTTC. The chain couples TRBV4-2 to TRBJ2-7; the D gene is possibly TRBD2 (6 bases). The CDR3 runs to 16 residues. The V and J ends lost 5 bases and 2 bases respectively, with 19 bases between them. Per germline, CDR1 LGHNA and CDR2 YNFKEQ.

The CDR3 DNA sequence: TGTGCCAGCAGCCAAGCGGGAGAGGGGACCGGGGAGCTGTTTTTT. Translation: CASSQAGEGTGELFF. This chain uses TRBV4-2 with TRBJ2-2; D perhaps matches TRBD2 (6 bases). This CDR3 region has 15 residues. V dropped 1 base and J dropped 5 bases, with 11 bases sitting between them. Germline V gene lookup returns CDR1 LGHNA and CDR2 YNFKEQ.

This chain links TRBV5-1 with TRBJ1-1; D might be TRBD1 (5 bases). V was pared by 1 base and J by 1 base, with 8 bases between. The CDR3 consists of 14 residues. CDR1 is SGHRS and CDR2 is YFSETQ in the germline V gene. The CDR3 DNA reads TGCGCCAGCAGCTTGTCAGGACAGAACACTGAAGCTTTCTTT. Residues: CASSLSGQNTEAFF.